This TCR beta chain was captured by sequencing in a study of blood T cells in healthy people across ages. Study-wide context: Using template switching, researchers captured about one barcoded beta molecule for each two T cells.

The ends lost 5 bases at V and 2 bases at J; junction bases unmatched: 5. Germline V gene data show CDR1 as SEHNR and CDR2 as FQNEAQ (reference sequence). There are 14 residues in the CDR3. About this clonotype itself: The target antigen is unknown.

Regarding the study as a whole: TCR beta diversity correlated strongly with naive T cell percentage.

It was with a sample-barcoded 5' primer and a J-beta primer mix that a second PCR of roughly 7 to 12 cycles was run. TCRdb processed the 5' RACE reads anew with MiXCR; each CDR3 protein has one entry. The table includes 700,000 to 950,000 distinct CDR3 sequences, around 46% detected once. Isolating PBMCs gave at least 6.5 million of these cells per sample. The rearrangement uses TRBV7-9 and TRBJ1-1, with 7 bases identical to TRBD1. The source is a woman aged 55-69 years in good health. Material: blood. CDR3 amino acids: CASSGTVINTEAFF. The CDR3 region has the DNA TGTGCCAGCAGCGGGACAGTAATTAACACTGAAGCTTTCTTT.